The 32 T cell receptor beta chains below all came from one sample that was sequenced in a study of CD8 T cells in ankylosing spondylitis. General study points: Typical of ankylosing spondylitis blood, it appeared, was a TCR beta motif of under 10 highly homologous variants.

These receptors lack a known antigen. TCRdb reprocessed the 5' RACE reads with MiXCR, giving one entry per CDR3 protein. The table has fewer than 650,000 distinct CDR3 sequences, roughly an eighth seen once. Source material: blood, either unsorted or a sorted T cell fraction (not recorded which). Every receptor here comes from a male donor with ankylosing spondylitis.

This clonotype has more than one count but fewer than ten. The chain uses TRBV2 and TRBJ1-5, with TRBD1 as a possible D gene (5 bases). Trimming pared 7 bases from V and 1 base from J, leaving 14 bases between. The CDR3 consists of 15 residues. CDR1 is SNHLY, CDR2 FYNNEI, per germline. In DNA, the CDR3 is TGTGCCAGCACCAGGGACCTGGGGAGCAATCAGCCCCAGCATTTT. It encodes CASTRDLGSNQPQHF.

This clonotype was picked up a small number of times. This chain's CDR3 is CSANSGTGGITEAFF. In nucleotides, the CDR3 is TGCAGTGCCAATTCCGGGACAGGGGGCATCACTGAAGCTTTCTTT. The rearrangement joins TRBV20-1 to TRBJ1-1; TRBD1 matches at 12 bases. Germline V CDR1 and CDR2: DFQATT, SNEGSKA (reference sequence). J was trimmed by 4 bases and V by 6 bases; bases with no gene match: 9. The CDR3 length is 15 residues.

The rearrangement links TRBV20-1 to TRBJ2-5, with D possibly being TRBD2 (5 bases). The CDR3 has 14 amino acids. The germline gives CDR1 DFQATT, CDR2 SNEGSKA (reference sequence). The V gene lost 0 bases and the J gene lost 1 base, with 9 bases spanning the gap. CDR3 coding DNA: TGCAGTGCTAGAGATCCGGGGATCCAAGAGACCCAGTACTTC. Translation gives CSARDPGIQETQYF.

This clonotype was counted between two and nine times. V gene TRBV6-5 combines with J gene TRBJ2-7; TRBD2 matches at 8 bases. This CDR3 has 15 amino acids. The V and J ends lost 4 bases and 5 bases, in that order; junction bases with no gene match: 10. The germline V gene has CDR1 MNHEY and CDR2 SVGAGI. The CDR3 protein is CASSFAGLVFDEQYF. The CDR3 bases are TGTGCCAGCAGTTTCGCGGGACTAGTATTTGACGAGCAGTACTTC.

This clonotype appeared a few times. This chain joins TRBV9 and TRBJ2-1, with D perhaps TRBD2 (7 bases). V shed 4 bases and J shed 3 bases, with 14 bases lying between them. The CDR3 loop spans 15 amino acids. Germline V gene lookup returns CDR1 SGDLS and CDR2 YYNGEE. The CDR3 bases are TGTGCCAGCAGCCCCGGCGGGGGCCTCTACAATGAGCAGTTCTTC. Translating gives CASSPGGGLYNEQFF.

V is TRBV6-1 and J is TRBJ1-1, with TRBD1 as a possible D gene (6 bases). The CDR3 is 15 amino acids. Per the germline V gene, CDR1 is MNHNS and CDR2 is SASEGT. V was trimmed by 6 bases and J by 10 bases, leaving 24 bases between them. For the CDR3, the DNA is TGTGCCAGCAGAAGGGACAACCAGGGAGGGTTTGTAGCTTTCTTT. This codes for CASRRDNQGGFVAFF.

This clonotype was found a few times. CDR3 amino acids: CASLFRGEQFF. Written as DNA, the CDR3 is TGTGCCAGCCTCTTTAGGGGTGAGCAGTTCTTC. V and J are TRBV12-3 or TRBV12-4 and TRBJ2-1, with D possibly being TRBD1 (5 bases). This CDR3 region has 11 residues. The V end lost 8 bases, the J end lost 9 bases, and 11 bases lay between the germline ends.

Many counts were recorded for this clonotype. The chain joins TRBV5-1 to TRBJ2-1; D gene ambiguous. The V gene's germline CDR1 is SGHRS and CDR2 YFSETQ. V lost 3 bases and J 9 bases, leaving 16 bases between the germline ends. This CDR3 is built from 14 residues. CDR3 bases: TGCGCCAGCAGCTCGACCATCAACTTCGGTGAGCAGTTCTTC. Encoded protein: CASSSTINFGEQFF.

The rearrangement uses TRBV20-1 and TRBJ2-3; 11 bases match TRBD2. Trimming took 6 bases from V and 3 from J; bases not matched to a gene: 14. The CDR3 extends over 17 amino acids. Germline V gene sequence: CDR1 DFQATT, CDR2 SNEGSKA (reference sequence). CDR3 bases: TGCAGTGCACAACTAGCGGGAGTTCGGGGGCGTACAGATACGCAGTATTTT. Amino acids: CSAQLAGVRGRTDTQYF.

This clonotype was recorded many times. The gene calls are TRBV7-9 and TRBJ2-1; 9 positions match TRBD2. CDR3 length equals 16 residues. CDR1 and CDR2 from the germline V gene are SEHNR and FQNEAQ (reference sequence). Trimming removed 7 bases from V and 6 bases from J; junction bases left unmatched: 13. The CDR3 spells CASTPAGGLAANEQFF. For the CDR3, the DNA is TGTGCCAGCACCCCCGCCGGGGGACTAGCAGCCAATGAGCAGTTCTTC.

This clonotype has just one count. The chain couples TRBV10-1 to TRBJ2-2, with unresolved D. Germline values: CDR1 WNHNN, CDR2 SYGVQD (reference sequence). This CDR3 is built from 15 residues. V shed 6 bases and J shed 3 bases, with 14 bases lying between them. This CDR3 reads CASSDSKSDTGELFF. The CDR3 DNA reads TGCGCCAGCAGCGACTCTAAGTCGGACACCGGGGAGCTGTTTTTT.

The CDR3 nucleotides read TGTGCCAGCAGCTTGCATGGAGCAGGGACGAACACTGAAGCTTTCTTT. Its protein product is CASSLHGAGTNTEAFF. The J gene is TRBJ1-1, the V gene TRBV7-8; possibly TRBD1 for D (5 bases). V lost 3 bases, J lost 1 base, and 15 bases lay in between. Per germline, CDR1 SGHVS and CDR2 FQNEAQ. The CDR3 consists of 16 residues.

This clonotype has a handful of counts. The J gene is TRBJ1-1, the V gene TRBV19, with 7 positions matching TRBD1. The CDR3 loop spans 16 amino acids. CDR1 is LNHDA, CDR2 SQIVND, per germline (reference sequence). Trimming took 5 bases from V and 0 from J; bases not matched to a gene: 9. CDR3 amino acids: CASSYISTGLNTEAFF. The CDR3 region has the DNA TGTGCCAGTAGTTACATCTCGACAGGGCTGAACACTGAAGCTTTCTTT. Drawing the rest from reference TRBV19 and TRBJ1-1, the complete variable domain is DGGITQSPKYLFRKEGQNVTLSCEQNLNHDAMYWYRQDPGQGLRLIYYSQIVNDFQKGDIAEGYSVSREKKESFPLTVTSAQKNPTAFYLCASSYISTGLNTEAFFGQGTRLTVV.

This clonotype was seen at least ten times. The chain combines TRBV7-6 with TRBJ2-2; 10 bases are a match to TRBD2. The J segment lost 3 bases and the V segment lost 4 bases, leaving 5 bases of the junction unmatched. Germline V CDR1 and CDR2: SGHVS, FNYEAQ. This CDR3 has 16 amino acids. The CDR3 sequence: CASSSSGRADTGELFF. In DNA form, the CDR3 reads TGTGCCAGCAGCTCCAGCGGGAGGGCCGACACCGGGGAGCTGTTTTTT.

This clonotype was picked up a small number of times. The DNA for the CDR3 is TGTGCCAGCAGCCAAGATGAACAGGAGGTGACAGATACGCAGTATTTT. This gives the protein CASSQDEQEVTDTQYF. The V and J genes are TRBV3-1 and TRBJ2-3; D tentatively fits TRBD1 or TRBD2 (5 bases each). CDR1 is LGHDT, CDR2 YNNKEL, per germline (reference sequence). This CDR3 contains 16 residues. The germline V and J ends were trimmed by 0 bases and 3 bases, with 13 bases remaining between them.

This clonotype has a count of ten or more. The V gene is TRBV7-8, the J gene TRBJ2-2, with D unresolved. The CDR3 contains 16 residues. V was clipped by 2 bases and J by 4 bases, with 14 bases between them. In germline, CDR1 is SGHVS, CDR2 FQNEAQ. CDR3 residues: CASSLWPSATTGELFF. The DNA for the CDR3 is TGTGCCAGCAGCTTATGGCCGTCAGCAACCACCGGGGAGCTGTTTTTT.

V and J are TRBV20-1 and TRBJ2-7; 8 nucleotides align to TRBD1. V gave up 3 bases and J gave up 0 bases; unmatched junction bases: 7. The germline CDR1 and CDR2 sequences are DFQATT and SNEGSKA (reference sequence). The CDR3 contains 15 residues. Here the CDR3 DNA reads TGCAGTGCTAGTCGGGGACAGGTGTTCTCCTACGAGCAGTACTTC. Its protein product is CSASRGQVFSYEQYF.

This clonotype was seen at least ten times. The chain employs TRBV24-1 and TRBJ2-1; TRBD2 might be the D (6 bases). V was shortened by 4 bases and J by 6 bases, with 15 bases between the two germline ends. The CDR3 contains 15 residues. The germline gives CDR1 KGHDR, CDR2 SFDVKD. The CDR3: CATSDWREKGNEQFF. CDR3 DNA sequence: TGTGCCACCAGTGACTGGAGGGAGAAAGGCAATGAGCAGTTCTTC.

This clonotype appeared a few times. V gene TRBV6-2 or TRBV6-3 combines with J gene TRBJ2-7; 8 bases are shared with TRBD2. CDR1 and CDR2 from the germline V gene are MNHEY and SVGEGT. Trimming took 7 bases from V and 3 from J; bases not matched to a gene: 11. The CDR3 has 15 amino acids. In DNA, the CDR3 is TGTGCCAGCAACGGAGGGTTAGCGGGATTCTACGAGCAGTACTTC. The encoded protein is CASNGGLAGFYEQYF.

This clonotype was counted only a few times. The rearrangement uses TRBV5-1 and TRBJ2-7; maybe TRBD2 (6 bases). Trimming stripped 0 bases from V and 4 bases from J, with 14 bases between. The length of the CDR3 is 15 residues. Germline CDR1 is SGHRS and CDR2 is YFSETQ. CDR3 amino acids: CASSLGGGGTYEQYV. CDR3 coding DNA: TGCGCCAGCAGCTTGGGAGGAGGCGGGACGTACGAGCAGTACGTC.

The chain joins TRBV5-1 to TRBJ1-5; D is uncertain. The V end lost 0 bases, the J end lost 5 bases, and 6 bases lay between the germline ends. The CDR3 totals 13 residues. Germline V lookup: CDR1 SGHRS, CDR2 YFSETQ. DNA of the CDR3: TGCGCCAGCAGCTTGGTTCCGGATCAGCCCCAGCATTTT. This encodes CASSLVPDQPQHF.

This clonotype was observed a few times. The rearrangement links TRBV10-2 to TRBJ1-2; perhaps TRBD1 as D (6 bases). This CDR3 is 16 amino acids long. CDR1 and CDR2 from the germline V gene are WSHSY and SAAADI. Deletions cut 0 bases from V and 7 bases from J, with 18 bases between. The CDR3 sequence is CASSESGGQPSAGYTF. The CDR3 nucleotides read TGCGCCAGCAGTGAGTCGGGTGGACAGCCTTCCGCTGGCTACACCTTC.

This clonotype was recorded many times. The rearrangement uses TRBV7-9 and TRBJ1-5, with TRBD1 matching 8 bases. The V gene end was trimmed by 3 bases and the J gene end by 6 bases; junction bases not matched to a gene: 4. Germline CDR1 and CDR2: SEHNR and FQNEAQ (reference sequence). The CDR3 is 14 residues long. As DNA, the CDR3 is TGTGCCAGCAGCTTTGGACAGGGAGGTCAGCCCCAGCATTTT. Amino acids: CASSFGQGGQPQHF.

This clonotype was counted many times. V and J are TRBV20-1 and TRBJ2-1; a possible D gene is TRBD2 (6 bases). The V end was cut by 6 bases, the J end by 2 bases, with 14 bases between. Germline assignment: CDR1 DFQATT and CDR2 SNEGSKA (reference sequence). The CDR3 has 14 residues. The CDR3, as DNA: TGCAGTGCCAAGCGGGTTGCAACCTACAATGAGCAGTTCTTC. It yields the protein CSAKRVATYNEQFF.

The chain recombines TRBV12-3 or TRBV12-4 with TRBJ2-2; either TRBD1 or TRBD2 may fit D (5 bases each). This CDR3 region has 16 residues. The V end was cut by 3 bases, the J end by 0 bases, with 11 bases between. This chain's CDR3 is CASSFYGGANTGELFF. The CDR3 DNA reads as TGTGCCAGCAGTTTTTATGGGGGAGCGAACACCGGGGAGCTGTTTTTT.

This clonotype was found many times. The CDR3 coding sequence is TGTGCCAGCAGTGACAGGGTCCCAATCTACGAGCAGTACTTC. Translating gives CASSDRVPIYEQYF. The V and J genes are TRBV12-3 or TRBV12-4 and TRBJ2-7, with 7 bases matching TRBD1. The trim removed 5 bases at V and 3 bases at J, leaving 7 bases unmatched. The CDR3 is 14 amino acids.

The rearrangement links TRBV29-1 to TRBJ1-1; TRBD1 matches 10 bases. J was trimmed by 4 bases and V by 3 bases; bases with no gene match: 5. Looked up from germline, CDR1 is SQVTM and CDR2 is ANQGSEA. The CDR3 has 14 residues. CDR3 DNA sequence: TGCAGCGTTGAGGTGACAGGGGGCGTCACTGAAGCTTTCTTT. The encoded protein is CSVEVTGGVTEAFF.

The chain recombines TRBV4-1 with TRBJ2-1; TRBD1 matches 12 bases. In germline, CDR1 is MGHRA, CDR2 YSYEKL. J gave up 6 bases and V 4 bases, and 7 bases lay outside the gene matches. CDR3 size: 16 residues. The chain's CDR3 is CASSLLRDRGLNEQFF. The CDR3 region has the DNA TGCGCCAGCAGCCTCCTCCGGGACAGGGGGCTCAATGAGCAGTTCTTC.

This clonotype turned up a few times. In nucleotides, the CDR3 is TGTGCCATCAGTGAGTCGGTGGAGGATACGCAGTATTTT. Amino acid sequence: CAISESVEDTQYF. The chain combines TRBV10-3 with TRBJ2-3; no definite D call. Germline CDR1 reads ENHRY; CDR2 reads SYGVKD. With 0 bases removed from V and 6 bases from J, the gap between germline ends came to 7 bases. The CDR3 consists of 13 residues.

This clonotype was seen a handful of times. The chain uses TRBV18 and TRBJ2-1; D remains unclear. Germline V gives CDR1 KGHSH, CDR2 LQKENI. The CDR3 consists of 13 residues. Trimming removed 4 bases at V and 9 bases at J, with 13 bases between. In DNA, the CDR3 is TGTGCCAGCTCACAAACGGGCGCACCTGAGCAGTTCTTC. This encodes CASSQTGAPEQFF. Complete variable domain (other parts from reference TRBV18 and TRBJ2-1): NAGVMQNPRHLVRRRGQEARLRCSPMKGHSHVYWYRQLPEEGLKFMVYLQKENIIDESGMPKERFSAEFPKEGPSILRIQQVVRGDSAAYFCASSQTGAPEQFFGPGTRLTVL.

This clonotype was detected a few times. The V and J genes are TRBV9 and TRBJ1-1, with TRBD1 identical over 8 bases. Germline CDR1 reads SGDLS; CDR2 reads YYNGEE. After removal of 2 bases from V and 2 bases from J, the junction contained 5 bases not matched to a gene. There are 15 residues in the CDR3. CDR3 sequence: CASSVQQGENTEAFF. The CDR3 bases are TGTGCCAGCAGCGTTCAACAGGGGGAAAACACTGAAGCTTTCTTT.

There are a few counts of this clonotype. The genes are TRBV20-1 and TRBJ1-2, with 7 positions matching TRBD1. The germline V gene has CDR1 DFQATT and CDR2 SNEGSKA (reference sequence). J lost 7 bases, V lost 7 bases, and 24 bases had no gene match. CDR3 length equals 17 residues. The CDR3 loop reads CSGTGLGETGSLRGYTF. DNA of the CDR3: TGCAGTGGTACGGGATTGGGGGAGACAGGGAGTTTGCGTGGCTACACCTTC.